One sample yielded the 4 T cell receptor beta chains listed below, sequenced in a study of blood T cell repertoires in COVID-19. Only in-frame clones appear in the TCRdb table, and some are missing; sequencing was by immunoSEQ multiplex PCR. The sample includes 140,000 to 150,000 clones, over 80% of them seen just once. Sequencing used peripheral blood. The receptors stem from a woman in her forties or fifties with acute or convalescent COVID-19.

The V gene is TRBV25-1, the J gene TRBJ1-2, with 10 bases fitting TRBD1. Germline V gene lookup returns CDR1 MGHDK and CDR2 SYGVNS. The CDR3 length is 15 residues. J was trimmed by 5 bases and V by 7 bases; bases with no gene match: 10. The DNA for the CDR3 is TGTGCCAGCACCTCTCCGGGACAGGGGATTTATGGCTACACCTTC. It is translated as CASTSPGQGIYGYTF.

The V gene is TRBV27, the J gene TRBJ1-2, with D tentatively TRBD1 (6 bases). With 6 bases removed from V and 5 bases from J, the gap between germline ends came to 16 bases. The length of the CDR3 is 14 residues. Germline V gene data show CDR1 as MNHEY and CDR2 as SMNVEV (reference sequence). This CDR3 reads CASSNSGTRYGYTF. The CDR3 DNA sequence: TGTGCCAGCAGCAACTCCGGGACACGTTATGGCTACACCTTC.

The chain recombines TRBV24-1 with TRBJ1-2, with TRBD1 matching over 9 bases. This CDR3 has 17 residues. The junction had 9 bases not matched to a gene; V was cut back by 0 bases and J by 5 bases. Germline loops: CDR1 KGHDR, CDR2 SFDVKD. This chain's CDR3 is CATSDLTGGLYGYGYTF. CDR3 sequence (DNA): TGTGCCACCAGTGATTTGACAGGGGGCCTTTACGGGTATGGCTACACCTTC.

This clone occurred a few times. The chain employs TRBV11-2 and TRBJ2-7; no definite D call. Germline loops: CDR1 SGHAT, CDR2 FQNNGV. V was trimmed by 2 bases and J by 4 bases, leaving 9 bases between them. The CDR3 covers 13 residues. CDR3 region: CASSLSRVYEQYF. DNA for the CDR3: TGTGCCAGCAGCTTATCCCGAGTGTACGAGCAGTACTTC.